The 32 T cell receptor beta chains below were found in one sample sequenced in a study of regulatory T cells in long-lasting Graves disease. Investigators prepared the TCR beta libraries by applying iRepertoire HTBI primers and Arm-PCR of CDR3 regions. MiXCR, run by TCRdb on the multiplex PCR reads, gives a single entry per CDR3 protein. The sample has about 540,000 distinct CDR3 sequences, approximately 13% seen once. Time point described: newly diagnosed GD, antithyroid drugs for less than 3 months. Extracted PBMC RNA gave rise to the TCR library. These data were also reused for a study on T cells in Graves' hyperthyroidism and ophthalmopathy.

The sequenced sample was peripheral blood mononuclear cells (PBMCs), obtained at new diagnosis, from a patient treated with antithyroid drugs. Every receptor here comes from a young man with Graves disease.

This clonotype showed up many times. This rearrangement joins TRBV12-3 or TRBV12-4 to TRBJ2-1; D tentatively reads TRBD1 or TRBD2 (5 bases each). Trimming removed 10 bases at V and 7 bases at J, with 14 bases between. The CDR3 runs 12 residues. The CDR3 loop is CATNLEGNEQFF. As DNA, the CDR3 is TGTGCCACCAACCTAGAGGGGAATGAGCAGTTCTTC.

As concerns this clonotype: Being one base from a much bigger clone, this may be a read error. The chain is built from TRBV5-5 and TRBJ1-4; TRBD1 is a possible D gene (6 bases). The V gene lost 0 bases and the J gene lost 0 bases, with 9 bases spanning the gap. The CDR3 is 16 residues long. The germline CDR1 and CDR2 sequences are SGHKS and YYEKEE (reference sequence). In nucleotides, the CDR3 is TGTGCCAGCAGCTTGGTAGGGGGTACAACTAATGAAAAACTGTTTTTT. It encodes CASSLVGGTTNEKLFF. Full variable domain (missing parts from reference TRBV5-5 and TRBJ1-4): DAGVTQSPTHLIKTRGQQVTLRCSPISGHKSVSWYQQVLGQGPQFIFQYYEKEERGRGNFPDRFSARQFPNYSSELNVNALLLGDSALYLCASSLVGGTTNEKLFFGSGTQLSVL.

This clonotype was seen repeatedly, ten times or more. The chain joins TRBV9 to TRBJ1-1, with D possibly being TRBD1 (5 bases). The CDR3 runs to 14 residues. Germline-derived CDR1 and CDR2 are SGDLS and YYNGEE. Trimming took 0 bases from V and 1 from J, leaving 7 bases between them. DNA of the CDR3: TGTGCCAGCAGCGTAGGGGGCGCGAACACTGAAGCTTTCTTT. It encodes CASSVGGANTEAFF.

Many counts were recorded for this clonotype. V and J are TRBV2 and TRBJ2-5, with TRBD1 identical over 7 bases. This CDR3 has 16 amino acids. Germline trimming cut 6 bases from V and 0 bases from J; bases unmatched to any gene: 10. Germline-derived CDR1 and CDR2 are SNHLY and FYNNEI. The CDR3 nucleotides are TGTGCCAGCAGGGGTTTACAGGGGATAGACCAAGAGACCCAGTACTTC. Translation gives CASRGLQGIDQETQYF.

There are many counts of this clonotype. The rearrangement joins TRBV3-1 to TRBJ2-2; no definite D call. From germline, CDR1 is LGHDT and CDR2 YNNKEL (reference sequence). This CDR3 contains 15 residues. Trimming left V 4 bases short and J 6 bases short, with 15 bases between. The CDR3 DNA is TGTGCCAGCAGCCCCTACGTGGGCCCTCCCGGGGAGCTGTTTTTT. This encodes CASSPYVGPPGELFF.

This clonotype has a count of ten or more. CDR3 protein: CASSSDRDGGYEQYF. CDR3 DNA: TGTGCCAGCAGCTCAGATCGGGACGGAGGATACGAGCAGTACTTC. This chain connects TRBV7-2 to TRBJ2-7; D is perhaps TRBD1 or TRBD2 (5 bases each). CDR3 size: 15 residues. Trimming took off 4 bases at V and 4 bases at J, with 17 bases between the two ends. Germline V gives CDR1 SGHTA, CDR2 FQGNSA.

In its sample, this clonotype was seen many times. The V call is TRBV28, the J call TRBJ2-2; D is perhaps TRBD2 (6 bases). The CDR3 consists of 16 residues. From germline, CDR1 is MDHEN and CDR2 SYDVKM. V was pared by 8 bases and J by 6 bases, with 22 bases between. CDR3 DNA: TGTGCCAGCGGATCCGTGTGGGACTGGTCCTCCGGGGAGCTGTTTTTT. This translates into CASGSVWDWSSGELFF.

In this sample, this clonotype turned up many times. The rearrangement joins TRBV20-1 to TRBJ2-1, with D possibly matching TRBD2 (7 bases). Germline CDR1 is DFQATT and CDR2 is SNEGSKA (reference sequence). V was shortened by 7 bases and J by 7 bases, with 23 bases between the two germline ends. The CDR3 loop spans 15 amino acids. DNA of the CDR3: TGCAGTGGGGAGGGGGGAACAGAGTCTGCTAATGAGCAGTTCTTC. This sequence encodes CSGEGGTESANEQFF.

A few counts support this clonotype. The chain employs TRBV6-1 and TRBJ2-5; either TRBD1 or TRBD2 may supply D (5 bases each). CDR3 length equals 16 residues. CDR1 is MNHNS, CDR2 SASEGT, per germline. With 7 bases removed from V and 0 bases from J, the gap between germline ends came to 18 bases. The chain's CDR3 is CASKGEFGHHQETQYF. The DNA for the CDR3 is TGTGCCAGCAAGGGAGAATTCGGACACCACCAAGAGACCCAGTACTTC.

Many counts were recorded for this clonotype. The chain carries TRBV2 and TRBJ2-1, with a tentative D call TRBD2 (5 bases). V was trimmed by 3 bases and J by 8 bases, leaving 17 bases between them. This CDR3 is 15 amino acids long. Germline V CDR1 and CDR2: SNHLY, FYNNEI. The chain's CDR3 is CASSELASDGDEQFF. CDR3 sequence (DNA): TGTGCCAGCAGTGAGCTAGCCTCCGATGGGGATGAGCAGTTCTTC.

In this sample, this clonotype turned up many times. This chain joins TRBV7-9 and TRBJ2-1; D call uncertain. Germline V gene sequence: CDR1 SEHNR, CDR2 FQNEAQ (reference sequence). The CDR3 is made up of 14 amino acids. V shed 1 base and J shed 6 bases, with 10 bases lying between them. The CDR3 is CASSLGLPGNEQFF. CDR3 sequence (DNA): TGTGCCAGCAGCTTAGGACTCCCGGGCAATGAGCAGTTCTTC. The variable domain in full, completed from reference TRBV7-9 and TRBJ2-1, reads DTGVSQNPRHKITKRGQNVTFRCDPISEHNRLYWYRQTLGQGPEFLTYFQNEAQLEKSRLLSDRFSAERPKGSFSTLEIQRTEQGDSAMYLCASSLGLPGNEQFFGPGTRLTVL.

On this clonotype: The junction differs from germline at one of its ends, possibly a read error. This rearrangement joins TRBV3-1 to TRBJ1-1, with 7 bases matching TRBD1. Germline assignment: CDR1 LGHDT and CDR2 YNNKEL (reference sequence). This CDR3 comprises 16 residues. Here the CDR3 DNA reads TGTACCAGCCCACTATGGGACAGCTCAATGAACACTGAAGCTTTCTTT. Translation: CTSPLWDSSMNTEAFF.

The chain joins TRBV20-1 to TRBJ1-2, with D uncertain. The CDR3 runs to 13 residues. Germline CDR1 is DFQATT and CDR2 is SNEGSKA (reference sequence). Trimming took 3 bases from V and 8 from J, leaving 16 bases between them. CDR3 DNA sequence: TGCAGTGCTAGGGGAAGTGGGCCGGGGGGCTACACCTTC. Translated: CSARGSGPGGYTF.

This clonotype was found many times. V gene TRBV3-1 combines with J gene TRBJ2-5; possibly TRBD1 or TRBD2 for D (7 bases each). CDR1 is LGHDT and CDR2 is YNNKEL in the germline V gene (reference sequence). With 3 bases removed from V and 1 base from J, the gap between germline ends came to 9 bases. This CDR3 is 14 amino acids long. CDR3 loop: CASSHRGGQETQYF. The DNA of the CDR3 is TGTGCCAGCAGCCACAGGGGGGGCCAAGAGACCCAGTACTTC.

This chain links TRBV12-3 or TRBV12-4 with TRBJ2-5, with D possibly TRBD2 on 6 matching bases. Trimming removed 1 base at V and 4 bases at J, with 16 bases between. The CDR3 sequence is 16 residues long. In nucleotides, the CDR3 is TGTGCCAGCAGTTTAGTTGGCGGGATGGCGAGAGAGACCCAGTACTTC. Its translation: CASSLVGGMARETQYF.

This clonotype was seen at least ten times. CDR3 region: CSAIAGAGTQYF. CDR3 DNA: TGCAGTGCTATAGCGGGTGCAGGGACCCAGTACTTC. The rearrangement links TRBV20-1 to TRBJ2-5, with TRBD2 matching over 7 bases. J was trimmed by 7 bases and V by 4 bases; bases with no gene match: 6. Germline CDR1 is DFQATT and CDR2 is SNEGSKA (reference sequence). The length of the CDR3 is 12 residues.

J is TRBJ1-5 and V is TRBV28; D possibly corresponds to TRBD1 (6 bases). This CDR3 contains 13 residues. Trimming pared 6 bases from V and 7 bases from J, leaving 13 bases between. Germline CDR1 and CDR2: MDHEN and SYDVKM. The CDR3 nucleotides are TGTGCCAGCAGACAGGGTACAAGGCAGCCCCAGCATTTT. It specifies CASRQGTRQPQHF.

This clonotype was seen at least ten times. This sequence joins TRBV6-2 or TRBV6-3 and TRBJ2-4, with 10 bases identical to TRBD2. Per the germline V gene, CDR1 is MNHEY and CDR2 is SVGEGT. This CDR3 has 19 amino acids. Unmatched junction bases numbered 14, after V lost 6 bases and J lost 0 bases. The CDR3: CASSKTGTSDLLAKNIQYF. In DNA form, the CDR3 reads TGTGCCAGCAGCAAGACCGGGACTAGCGATCTTTTAGCCAAAAACATTCAGTACTTC.

This clonotype was found many times. The gene calls are TRBV2 and TRBJ2-7; D gene uncertain. V was cut by 7 bases and J by 9 bases, with 16 bases left in between. CDR3 length: 12 amino acids. Germline-derived CDR1 and CDR2 are SNHLY and FYNNEI. This CDR3 is CASTYREGTQYF. Here the CDR3 DNA reads TGTGCCAGCACATATAGGGAAGGTACGCAGTACTTC.

This clonotype was found once. This may be a read error, as it is one base from a much larger clone. The chain employs TRBV30 and TRBJ2-3; unclear D gene. Germline V gene data show CDR1 as GTSNPN and CDR2 as SVGIG (reference sequence). The CDR3 is 12 amino acids. The V and J ends lost 5 bases and 4 bases respectively, with 10 bases between them. For the CDR3, the DNA is TGTGCCTGGGAGCCTGGGGCAGATACGCAGTATTTT. The encoded protein is CAWEPGADTQYF. Complete variable domain (other parts from reference TRBV30 and TRBJ2-3): SQTIHQWPATLVQPVGSPLSLECTVEGTSNPNLYWYRQAAGRGLQLLFYSVGIGQISSEVPQNLSASRPQDRQFILSSKKLLLSDSGFYLCAWEPGADTQYFGPGTRLTVL.

This clonotype was observed many times. This chain joins TRBV3-1 and TRBJ1-1; D unclear. Germline CDR1 reads LGHDT; CDR2 reads YNNKEL (reference sequence). Trimming stripped 2 bases from V and 1 base from J, with 5 bases between. The CDR3 has 13 amino acids. CDR3 residues: CASSQTGNTEAFF. The CDR3 DNA is TGTGCCAGCAGCCAAACGGGGAACACTGAAGCTTTCTTT.

This clonotype was counted between two and nine times. J is TRBJ2-1 and V is TRBV15; D is perhaps TRBD1 (6 bases). V was trimmed by 0 bases and J by 10 bases, leaving 13 bases between them. CDR1 LNHNV and CDR2 YYDKDF come from the germline V gene (reference sequence). The CDR3 contains 14 residues. The CDR3 DNA sequence: TGTGCCACCAGCAGAGAAAACCGGGACACCGAGCAGTTCTTC. Its protein is CATSRENRDTEQFF.

The V call is TRBV19, the J call TRBJ2-1, with TRBD1 matching 7 bases. Losses at the gene ends were 4 bases for V and 0 bases for J; bases not matched to a gene: 3. The CDR3 is made up of 15 amino acids. The germline V gene encodes CDR1 LNHDA and CDR2 SQIVND (reference sequence). For the CDR3, the DNA is TGTGCCAGTAGTACGACAGGGAGCTCCTACAATGAGCAGTTCTTC. Its protein product is CASSTTGSSYNEQFF.

This clonotype has a handful of counts. In nucleotides, the CDR3 is TGCGCCAGCAGTGAACAGGGCGGGGAAAAACTGTTTTTT. Amino acids: CASSEQGGEKLFF. The chain uses TRBV10-1 and TRBJ1-4, with a tentative D call TRBD1 (6 bases). Trimming pared 3 bases from V and 8 bases from J, leaving 10 bases between. CDR1 and CDR2 (germline): WNHNN, SYGVQD (reference sequence). The CDR3 loop spans 13 amino acids.

The gene calls are TRBV13 and TRBJ2-3; D might be TRBD1 or TRBD2, each matching 5 bases. This CDR3 spans 17 amino acids. Germline V gene sequence: CDR1 PRHDT, CDR2 FYEKMQ (reference sequence). V lost 1 base and J 3 bases, leaving 17 bases between the germline ends. The chain's CDR3 is CASSLEGRDRETDTQYF. The CDR3 DNA follows: TGTGCCAGCAGCTTAGAGGGCAGGGATAGGGAGACAGATACGCAGTATTTT.

This clonotype was found many times. The chain carries TRBV5-1 and TRBJ2-7, with D possibly matching TRBD2 (6 bases). Trimming cost V 3 bases and J 2 bases, with 12 bases left between them. The CDR3 extends over 14 amino acids. CDR1 and CDR2 from the germline V gene are SGHRS and YFSETQ. The CDR3 sequence is CASSSLAEAYEQYF. The CDR3 DNA is TGCGCCAGCAGCTCATTAGCGGAAGCCTACGAGCAGTACTTC.

This clonotype was counted at least ten times. V usage is TRBV6-4 and J usage is TRBJ1-1, with D perhaps TRBD1 (5 bases). Looked up from germline, CDR1 is MRHNA and CDR2 is SNTAGT. There are 15 residues in the CDR3. V lost 6 bases to trimming and J lost 1 base, with 15 bases between them. CDR3 amino acids: CASSLERGANTEAFF. CDR3 DNA: TGTGCCAGCAGCCTTGAACGAGGGGCGAACACTGAAGCTTTCTTT.

This clonotype was counted at least ten times. V is TRBV20-1 and J is TRBJ2-3, with TRBD2 matching over 12 bases. J lost 4 bases, V lost 3 bases, and 5 bases had no gene match. The germline V gene has CDR1 DFQATT and CDR2 SNEGSKA (reference sequence). The CDR3 is made up of 15 amino acids. Here the CDR3 DNA reads TGCAGTGCTAGGCGGACTAGCGGGACTGCAGATACGCAGTATTTT. The encoded protein is CSARRTSGTADTQYF.

This clonotype came up many times. This rearrangement joins TRBV20-1 to TRBJ2-1; D is uncertain. The CDR3 length is 13 residues. The germline CDR1 and CDR2 sequences are DFQATT and SNEGSKA (reference sequence). Trimming shortened V by 6 bases and J by 4 bases, and 13 bases separated the two germline ends. DNA for the CDR3: TGCAGTGCCTCGGACGGCTATTACAATGAGCAGTTCTTC. Translated: CSASDGYYNEQFF.

The chain employs TRBV28 and TRBJ2-4, with D possibly TRBD1 on 6 matching bases. Trimming shortened V by 2 bases and J by 0 bases, and 8 bases separated the two germline ends. The CDR3 is 15 residues long. Germline CDR1 is MDHEN and CDR2 is SYDVKM. The DNA for the CDR3 is TGTGCCAGCAGTTTACGGACAGTAGCCAAAAACATTCAGTACTTC. Protein: CASSLRTVAKNIQYF.

This clonotype was recorded at least ten times. The chain carries TRBV12-3 or TRBV12-4 and TRBJ1-5, with D maybe TRBD1 (5 bases). V was clipped by 1 base and J by 6 bases, with 13 bases between them. CDR3 length equals 15 residues. CDR3 amino acids: CASSLGGGGSQPQHF. CDR3 DNA sequence: TGTGCCAGCAGTTTAGGGGGCGGAGGAAGTCAGCCCCAGCATTTT.

Ten or more counts support this clonotype. This chain links TRBV27 with TRBJ2-1, with 8 nucleotides matching TRBD2. Germline CDR1 MNHEY, CDR2 SMNVEV (reference sequence). The V segment lost 2 bases and the J segment 10 bases; nucleotides outside the gene matches: 13. The CDR3 extends over 16 amino acids. The CDR3 region is CASSLPLAGYLGEQFF. The CDR3 region has the DNA TGTGCCAGCAGTTTACCCCTAGCGGGTTACCTTGGGGAGCAGTTCTTC.